The next 12 T cell receptor beta chains were all read from a single sample in a study of blood T cell repertoires in COVID-19. Sequenced by immunoSEQ multiplex PCR; TCRdb stores in-frame clones only, minus some. There are about 67,000 clones in the sample; 87% occur only once, and around 7.9% lies in the top ten. Input material: peripheral blood. The receptors originated from a man aged 45-65 years with active COVID-19.

This clone was counted once. J is TRBJ1-2 and V is TRBV6-5, with D maybe TRBD1 (5 bases). From germline, CDR1 is MNHEY and CDR2 SVGAGI. The length of the CDR3 is 12 residues. Trimming cost V 10 bases and J 3 bases, with 12 bases left between them. The CDR3 sequence: CATLGRDYGYTF. CDR3 nucleotides: TGTGCCACTCTGGGGCGAGACTATGGCTACACCTTC.

About this clone itself: This specimen includes other DNA sequences encoding the same CDR3. This chain joins TRBV7-2 and TRBJ1-5; D call uncertain. V was clipped by 3 bases and J by 4 bases, with 7 bases between them. The length of the CDR3 is 13 residues. The germline gives CDR1 SGHTA, CDR2 FQGNSA. The DNA of the CDR3 is TGTGCCAGCAGCTTCCGGGGAAATCAGCCCCAGCATTTT. Translated: CASSFRGNQPQHF.

In its sample, this clone was seen once. CDR3 amino acids: CASKQNSGKLQETQYF. CDR3 nucleotide sequence: TGTGCCAGCAAACAAAATAGCGGGAAGCTCCAAGAGACCCAGTACTTC. The chain is built from TRBV7-2 and TRBJ2-5; TRBD2 aligns across 8 bases. The CDR3 has 16 amino acids. Germline lookup yields CDR1 SGHTA and CDR2 FQGNSA. J was trimmed by 1 base and V by 7 bases; bases with no gene match: 11.

This rearrangement joins TRBV6-1 to TRBJ1-1; D is uncertain. With 3 bases removed from V and 0 bases from J, the gap between germline ends came to 5 bases. The germline V gene encodes CDR1 MNHNS and CDR2 SASEGT. This CDR3 has 13 residues. The CDR3 protein is CASSDAVNTEAFF. For the CDR3, the DNA is TGTGCCAGCAGTGACGCAGTGAACACTGAAGCTTTCTTT.

This clone appeared a single time. The CDR3 DNA sequence: TGTGCCAGTAGTATCTCTCCCCCGACAGGAATGGATCGAGAGACCCAGTACTTC. It is translated as CASSISPPTGMDRETQYF. The chain recombines TRBV19 with TRBJ2-5; a possible D gene is TRBD1 (6 bases). Per germline, CDR1 LNHDA and CDR2 SQIVND (reference sequence). The CDR3 is 18 residues long. V lost 3 bases and J 4 bases, leaving 24 bases between the germline ends.

CDR3 sequence (DNA): TGCGCCAGCAGCTTGGCCGCCACAGGGGGGATGAGCTCCTATAATTCACCCCTCCACTTT. This gives the protein CASSLAATGGMSSYNSPLHF. The chain links TRBV5-1 to TRBJ1-6; 8 bases fit TRBD1. V lost 0 bases, J lost 0 bases, and 11 bases stayed unmatched. Germline V gene data show CDR1 as SGHRS and CDR2 as YFSETQ. The CDR3 is made up of 20 amino acids.

There are a few counts of this clone. The chain's CDR3 is CASRGTGAYRPLHF. DNA for the CDR3: TGTGCCAGCAGAGGGACAGGGGCTTATAGACCCCTCCACTTT. The V gene is TRBV28, the J gene TRBJ1-6; 10 bases are shared with TRBD1. Germline CDR1 is MDHEN and CDR2 is SYDVKM. Trimming took 6 bases from V and 12 from J; bases not matched to a gene: 8. The CDR3 runs to 14 residues.

The rearrangement uses TRBV7-2 and TRBJ1-2; maybe TRBD1 (5 bases). The CDR3 is 15 residues long. V was shortened by 1 base and J by 2 bases, with 11 bases between the two germline ends. Germline V CDR1 and CDR2: SGHTA, FQGNSA. Here the CDR3 DNA reads TGTGCCAGCAGCTTAGGGGGCAGCGAGAACTATGGCTACACCTTC. It specifies CASSLGGSENYGYTF.

This chain links TRBV12-3 or TRBV12-4 with TRBJ1-1; D is undetermined. V gave up 4 bases and J gave up 6 bases, with 9 bases separating them. The CDR3 is made up of 12 amino acids. CDR3 sequence: CASSSGVAEAFF. In DNA, the CDR3 is TGTGCCAGCAGTTCCGGTGTAGCTGAAGCTTTCTTT.

The gene calls are TRBV15 and TRBJ1-4, with D hard to call. The CDR3 spans 16 residues. The germline V gene encodes CDR1 LNHNV and CDR2 YYDKDF (reference sequence). The V end lost 2 bases, the J end lost 0 bases, and 10 bases lay between the germline ends. The DNA of the CDR3 is TGTGCCACCAGCAGAAGGCCAGGATCAACTAATGAAAAACTGTTTTTT. Translating gives CATSRRPGSTNEKLFF.

Note on this clone: The same CDR3 is also encoded by other DNA sequences in this sample. The CDR3 DNA sequence: TGTGCCAGTAGTATATCGGGACTAGCGGGGGGCGGCACAGATACGCAGTATTTT. Translating gives CASSISGLAGGGTDTQYF. The chain carries TRBV19 and TRBJ2-3, with TRBD2 identical over 15 bases. The germline gives CDR1 LNHDA, CDR2 SQIVND (reference sequence). The CDR3 contains 18 residues. Losses at the gene ends were 2 bases for V and 1 base for J; bases not matched to a gene: 4.

The chain recombines TRBV19 with TRBJ2-1, with 9 bases aligning to TRBD2. Trimming took 7 bases from V and 1 from J; bases not matched to a gene: 17. This CDR3 is built from 19 residues. CDR1 is LNHDA and CDR2 is SQIVND in the germline V gene (reference sequence). As DNA, the CDR3 is TGTGCCAGTACCCCCAGACGGGGCGGGAGGGCCCGGTCCTACAATGAGCAGTTCTTC. This encodes CASTPRRGGRARSYNEQFF.